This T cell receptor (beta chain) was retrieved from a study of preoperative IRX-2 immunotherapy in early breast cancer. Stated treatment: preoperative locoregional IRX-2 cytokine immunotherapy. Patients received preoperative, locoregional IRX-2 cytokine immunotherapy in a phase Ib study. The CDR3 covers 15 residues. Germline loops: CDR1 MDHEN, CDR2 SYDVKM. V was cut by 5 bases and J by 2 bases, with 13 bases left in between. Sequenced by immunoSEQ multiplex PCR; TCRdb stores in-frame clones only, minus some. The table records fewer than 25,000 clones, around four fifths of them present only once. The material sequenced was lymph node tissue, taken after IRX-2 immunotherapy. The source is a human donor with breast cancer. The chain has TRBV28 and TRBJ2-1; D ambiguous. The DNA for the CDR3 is TGTGCCAGCAGTGTCCCCAACCCCCCCTACAATGAGCAGTTCTTC. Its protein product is CASSVPNPPYNEQFF.